This T cell receptor beta chain derives from a study of siplizumab effects on memory and regulatory T cells. Study-level points and caveats: Greater diversity than memory cells seemed evident in naive T cells, which also appeared to be major alloresponse contributors. An assignable phenotype, naive or memory, was missing from roughly 86-96% of proliferating CD4+ or CD8+ clones. Few alloreactive clones mapped to unstimulated subsets. In the presence of siplizumab, alloreactive sequences traceable to unstimulated CD4+ memory cells were significantly reduced.

The CDR3 has 14 amino acids. Germline V CDR1 and CDR2: MDHEN, SYDVKM. The trim removed 5 bases at V and 7 bases at J, leaving 10 bases unmatched. About this clone: The antigen remains unidentified.

TCRdb keeps only in-frame clones here, not all; method: immunoSEQ multiplex PCR. Of about 97,000 clones detected, about 90% appear once; the ten largest clones hold 0.85% to 1.3%. The sample consisted of CD4+ T cells sorted from blood. This TCR derives from a human donor in good health. This chain uses TRBV28 with TRBJ2-5; 7 nucleotides agree with TRBD2. CDR3 nucleotides: TGTGCCAGCAGTATGGCAGGGAGGGAGGCGACCCAGTACTTC. Translated, it gives CASSMAGREATQYF. The whole variable domain, remainder taken from reference TRBV28 and TRBJ2-5, is DVKVTQSSRYLVKRTGEKVFLECVQDMDHENMFWYRQDPGLGLRLIYFSYDVKMKEKGDIPEGYSVSREKKERFSLILESASTNQTSMYLCASSMAGREATQYFGPGTRLLVL.